Detailed here is one T cell receptor (beta chain). The antigen remains unidentified. This record belongs to a study of cytomegalovirus exposure and HLA in healthy donors. The PCR employed 60 Vbeta primers together with 13 Jbeta primers. The method was immunoSEQ multiplex PCR; TCRdb's version includes in-frame clones alone and lacks a portion of them. The data hold under 130,000 clones, with 65% to 85% observed a single time. Study observations and caveats: In an earlier analysis, about 87% or about 30%: the productive usage of most TCR beta V segments. Rare sequences made up most TCRs, while some public TCRs were found in many donors. Sequencing depth across donors, presence/absence analyses assumed, was roughly uniform.

Germline lookup yields CDR1 LNHDA and CDR2 SQIVND (reference sequence). This CDR3 is 15 amino acids long. With 3 bases clipped from V and 2 bases from J, the junction kept 5 bases outside the gene matches. The material sequenced was PBMCs. This chain uses TRBV19 with TRBJ1-2; TRBD1 matches 8 bases. The clonotype originates from a man between 50 and 59 years old in good health and CMV-seropositive. CDR3: CASSIPTGENYGYTF. In DNA, the CDR3 is TGTGCCAGTAGTATCCCGACAGGGGAGAACTATGGCTACACCTTC.